These 16 T cell receptor beta chains were sequenced from one sample in a study of CD8+CD57+ T cells in acquired aplastic anemia. For CDR3 and TCR beta VDJ profiling, genomic DNA was the template used. Each CDR3 protein is one row after TCRdb ran MiXCR on the reads. The sample yields about 150,000 distinct CDR3 sequences, roughly 54% seen once. An expansion of CD8+CD57+ cells by flow cytometry had been shown in patients chosen for sequencing. Sample: sorted CD4+, CD8+, or CD8+CD57+ T cells (not recorded which) from PBMCs. The source is a human donor with aplastic anemia.

Many counts were recorded for this clonotype. This chain joins TRBV2 and TRBJ2-3; D is possibly TRBD1 or TRBD2 (5 bases each). CDR1 is SNHLY, CDR2 FYNNEI, per germline. The CDR3 is made up of 12 amino acids. Trimming took off 6 bases at V and 10 bases at J, with 14 bases between the two ends. CDR3 loop: CASRGRDPAQYF. The CDR3 DNA reads as TGTGCCAGCAGGGGACGGGACCCGGCGCAGTATTTT.

This clonotype was seen only a few times. The rearrangement uses TRBV29-1 and TRBJ2-7; the match to TRBD1 covers 9 bases. The V gene's germline CDR1 is SQVTM and CDR2 ANQGSEA. The CDR3 has 13 amino acids. J lost 4 bases, V lost 2 bases, and 3 bases had no gene match. The CDR3 is CSVELDRGYEQYF. The CDR3 nucleotides are TGCAGCGTTGAATTGGACAGGGGTTACGAGCAGTACTTC.

Comments on this clonotype: Possible read error: a much larger clone is one base away. V and J are TRBV11-1 and TRBJ2-1; 15 bases map to TRBD2. The CDR3 sequence is 17 residues long. From germline, CDR1 is SGHAT and CDR2 FQDESV (reference sequence). The CDR3 loop is CASSGLAGGPGYNQQFF. In DNA form, the CDR3 reads TGTGCCAGCAGCGGACTAGCGGGGGGGCCCGGCTACAATCAGCAGTTCTTC. The variable domain in full, completed from reference TRBV11-1 and TRBJ2-1, reads EAEVAQSPRYKITEKSQAVAFWCDPISGHATLYWYRQILGQGPELLVQFQDESVVDDSQLPKDRFSAERLKGVDSTLKIQPAELGDSAMYLCASSGLAGGPGYNQQFFGPGTRLTVL.

This clonotype was observed once. The chain is built from TRBV19 and TRBJ2-7; 9 bases agree with TRBD1. This CDR3 has 15 residues. With 6 bases clipped from V and 3 bases from J, the junction kept 9 bases outside the gene matches. Germline V lookup: CDR1 LNHDA, CDR2 SQIVND (reference sequence). The CDR3 sequence: CASRTAGTGYYEQYF. CDR3 DNA: TGTGCCAGTAGAACCGCCGGGACAGGGTACTACGAGCAGTACTTC.

The rearrangement joins TRBV24-1 to TRBJ2-1; D is possibly TRBD1 (6 bases). The CDR3 is 13 residues long. Per the germline V gene, CDR1 is KGHDR and CDR2 is SFDVKD. The V end lost 4 bases, the J end lost 6 bases, and 9 bases lay between the germline ends. CDR3 protein: CATSDGQPNEQFF. CDR3 bases: TGTGCCACCAGTGACGGACAGCCCAATGAGCAGTTCTTC.

Concerning this clonotype itself: No conserved phenylalanine or tryptophan is present at the end of the CDR3, so a read error is the likely explanation. The DNA is omitted, as the CDR3 cannot be located on it reliably, and the CDR3 follows TCRdb's listing. This sequence joins TRBV7-9 and TRBJ2-3; TRBD1, as called in the table, went unchecked against the DNA. Looked up from germline, CDR1 is SEHNR and CDR2 is FQNEAQ (reference sequence). The CDR3 region is 12 residues in length, termini included. This CDR3 is CASSSTGRARFG.

With respect to this clonotype: This may arise from a read error, as a much more abundant clone is one base away. This rearrangement joins TRBV5-1 to TRBJ2-2; perhaps TRBD2 as D (7 bases). The CDR3 runs to 16 residues. CDR1 and CDR2 (germline): SGHRS, YFSETQ. The CDR3 DNA follows: TGCGCCAGCGGCTTGAGAGGGGGGGCACACACCGGGGAGCTGTTTTTT. Translating it yields CASGLRGGAHTGELFF.

This chain joins TRBV12-3 or TRBV12-4 and TRBJ1-2; 12 bases line up with TRBD1. Unmatched junction bases numbered 6, after V lost 2 bases and J lost 8 bases. The CDR3 extends over 15 amino acids. The CDR3 is CASSLRGQGAGGYTF. The DNA for the CDR3 is TGTGCCAGCAGTTTAAGGGGACAGGGGGCTGGAGGCTACACCTTC.

Regarding this clonotype: The missing conserved phenylalanine or tryptophan at the end of this CDR3 makes a read error likely. The genes are TRBV6-5 and TRBJ2-7; 11 nucleotides align to TRBD1. The CDR3 has 15 residues. Germline V gene lookup returns CDR1 MNHEY and CDR2 SVGAGI. V lost 5 bases and J lost 2; bases outside the gene matches: 5. The CDR3 is CASSNPGQGAYEQYS. In DNA form, the CDR3 reads TGTGCCAGCAGTAACCCGGGACAGGGGGCCTACGAGCAGTACTCC.

V usage is TRBV20-1 and J usage is TRBJ1-4, with unresolved D. Trimming stripped 1 base from V and 3 bases from J, with 12 bases between. This CDR3 has 15 amino acids. Germline lookup yields CDR1 DFQATT and CDR2 SNEGSKA (reference sequence). The CDR3 region has the DNA TGCAGTGCTAGAGGAGTATGGCCTGCTAATGAAAAACTGTTTTTT. Protein sequence: CSARGVWPANEKLFF.

The chain is built from TRBV10-3 and TRBJ1-5; 7 nucleotides agree with TRBD1. Trimming took 7 bases from V and 11 from J; bases not matched to a gene: 2. The CDR3 is 10 residues long. Germline V gives CDR1 ENHRY, CDR2 SYGVKD. The CDR3 is CAIMGQTQHF. For the CDR3, the DNA is TGTGCCATCATGGGACAGACCCAGCATTTT.

This clonotype occurred a few times. The chain combines TRBV2 with TRBJ2-7; a weak D match, TRBD1 (5 bases). V was shortened by 3 bases and J by 4 bases, with 13 bases between the two germline ends. The CDR3 is 14 amino acids. From germline, CDR1 is SNHLY and CDR2 FYNNEI. CDR3 bases: TGTGCCAGCAGTGACGGACATTTGACGTACGAGCAGTACTTC. This codes for CASSDGHLTYEQYF.

The rearrangement uses TRBV24-1 and TRBJ2-5, with 8 nucleotides matching TRBD1. With 10 bases clipped from V and 2 bases from J, the junction kept 5 bases outside the gene matches. Germline V gene sequence: CDR1 KGHDR, CDR2 SFDVKD. The CDR3 runs 13 residues. This CDR3 is CATDRGDQETQYF. The CDR3 nucleotides read TGTGCCACTGACAGGGGCGATCAAGAGACCCAGTACTTC.

The chain links TRBV4-3 to TRBJ1-1, with 7 nucleotides matching TRBD1. The CDR3 covers 12 residues. Trimming at V came to 1 base and at J to 10 bases, leaving 3 bases not matched to a gene. Germline V CDR1 and CDR2: LGHNA, YSLEER. The CDR3, as DNA: TGCGCCAGCAGCCAAGCTGACAGGGCAGCTTTCTTT. This codes for CASSQADRAAFF.

J is TRBJ2-7 and V is TRBV29-1, with 7 bases identical to TRBD2. V shed 4 bases, J shed 12 bases, and the junction held 6 bases outside the gene matches. Germline CDR1 is SQVTM and CDR2 is ANQGSEA. The CDR3 consists of 10 residues. The CDR3 here is CSVGGRELYF. The CDR3 DNA is TGCAGCGTTGGAGGGCGGGAGTTGTACTTC.

This clonotype came up many times. This sequence joins TRBV20-1 and TRBJ2-1; D could derive from TRBD1 or TRBD2 (5 bases each). The CDR3 is 18 amino acids. Germline V gene lookup returns CDR1 DFQATT and CDR2 SNEGSKA (reference sequence). V gave up 0 bases and J gave up 0 bases, with 18 bases separating them. CDR3 nucleotides: TGCAGTGCTAGAGACCACCTTAACGAGGGGAGCTCCTACAATGAGCAGTTCTTC. As protein: CSARDHLNEGSSYNEQFF.